This T cell receptor (beta chain) was retrieved from a study of T-cell reconstitution after alpha-beta-depleted transplantation in children. This clonotype was observed many times. The V gene lost 3 bases and the J gene lost 4 bases, with 5 bases spanning the gap. Germline CDR1 and CDR2: KGHSH and LQKENI. The CDR3 extends over 12 amino acids. Unique molecular identifiers were used to barcode this TCRbeta library. TCRdb analysed the PCR reads with MiXCR anew, one entry per CDR3 protein. The sample consists of roughly 500,000 distinct CDR3 sequences, around 12% of them appearing once. Sequenced material: PBMCs from the stem cell graft donor, taken from the stem cell graft. The sequence was obtained from a human donor who donated a stem cell graft to a child with combined immunodeficiency. The V gene is TRBV18, the J gene TRBJ2-3; perhaps TRBD1 as D (5 bases). Here the CDR3 reads CASSPGPDTQYF. CDR3 DNA sequence: TGTGCCAGCTCACCGGGGCCAGATACGCAGTATTTT.